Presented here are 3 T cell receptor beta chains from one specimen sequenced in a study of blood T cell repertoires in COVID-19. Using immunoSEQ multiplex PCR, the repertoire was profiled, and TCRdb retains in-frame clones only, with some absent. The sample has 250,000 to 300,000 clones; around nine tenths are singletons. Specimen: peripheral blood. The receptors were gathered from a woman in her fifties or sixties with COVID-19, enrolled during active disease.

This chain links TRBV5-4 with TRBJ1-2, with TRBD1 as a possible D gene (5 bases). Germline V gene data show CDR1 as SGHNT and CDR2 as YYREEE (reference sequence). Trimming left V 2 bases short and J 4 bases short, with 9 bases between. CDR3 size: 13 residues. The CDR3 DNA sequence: TGTGCCAGCAGCTTTTCGGGGGGCTATGGCTACACCTTC. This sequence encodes CASSFSGGYGYTF.

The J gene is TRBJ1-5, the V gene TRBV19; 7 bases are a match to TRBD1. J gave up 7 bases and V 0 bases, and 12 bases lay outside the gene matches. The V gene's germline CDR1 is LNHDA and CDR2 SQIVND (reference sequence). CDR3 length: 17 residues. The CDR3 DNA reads TGTGCCAGTAGTATAGAGTTGGGGAGACAGGGCCAGCAGCCCCAGCATTTT. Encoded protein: CASSIELGRQGQQPQHF.

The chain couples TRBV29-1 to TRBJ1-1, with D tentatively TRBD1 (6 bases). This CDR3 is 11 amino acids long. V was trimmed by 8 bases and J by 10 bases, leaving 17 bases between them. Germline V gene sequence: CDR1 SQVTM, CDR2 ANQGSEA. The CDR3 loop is CSSDVGGAAFF. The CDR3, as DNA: TGCAGCTCCGACGTGGGGGGGGCAGCTTTCTTT.